This T cell receptor beta chain emerged from a study of cytotoxic CD8 clonotypes in ibrutinib-treated CLL. Study overall: Patient counts were about a dozen relapsed/refractory, more than 14 treatment-naive and about 17 IGHV unmutated.

The CDR3 is 12 residues long. V was shortened by 3 bases and J by 3 bases, with 2 bases between the two germline ends. Looked up from germline, CDR1 is SGHAT and CDR2 is FQDESV (reference sequence). This clone occurred a few times. Its antigen is not identified. TCRdb's copy holds only in-frame clones and misses some; the assay was immunoSEQ multiplex PCR. The sample includes over 45,000 clones, roughly 58% of them seen just once. General study points: Baseline-level clonality went beyond age-matched healthy donors and moved in step with circulating CD8+ T-cell counts. Sustained-remission and progressing patients were not sampled at matched times. Public clonotypes (which were uncommon) either contracted or remained stable on treatment.

This receptor was taken from a human donor with chronic lymphocytic leukemia. The V and J genes are TRBV11-1 and TRBJ2-2, with D unresolved. Sample: PBMCs, taken at disease progression, from a patient treated with ibrutinib. CDR3 DNA sequence: TGTGCCAGCAGCTTCTACACCGGGGAGCTGTTTTTT. Translated, it gives CASSFYTGELFF.